One sample yielded the 22 T cell receptor beta chains listed below, sequenced in a study of blood T cell repertoires in COVID-19. The repertoire was sequenced with immunoSEQ multiplex PCR; TCRdb's copy has only in-frame clones and lacks some. The data contain tens of thousands of clones, approximately 90% of them singletons. Sequencing was done on a sample of peripheral blood. The receptors derive from a human donor with active COVID-19. The donor label of this sample is uncertain.

The chain has TRBV7-2 and TRBJ2-1; 7 bases line up with TRBD2. The CDR3 runs 14 residues. The germline CDR1 and CDR2 sequences are SGHTA and FQGNSA. With 5 bases clipped from V and 3 bases from J, the junction kept 4 bases outside the gene matches. DNA for the CDR3: TGTGCCAGCAGCACCCGGACTAGCTACAATGAGCAGTTCTTC. It translates to CASSTRTSYNEQFF.

The rearrangement uses TRBV20-1 and TRBJ1-5; 7 bases are a match to TRBD1. The CDR3 has 14 amino acids. Germline V CDR1 and CDR2: DFQATT, SNEGSKA (reference sequence). J was trimmed by 7 bases and V by 3 bases; bases with no gene match: 9. CDR3 residues: CSASRHRGNQPQHF. As DNA, the CDR3 is TGCAGTGCTAGTCGCCACAGGGGAAACCAGCCCCAGCATTTT.

The chain is built from TRBV5-1 and TRBJ2-1; D perhaps matches TRBD1 (6 bases). The CDR3 spans 20 residues. V shed 0 bases and J shed 2 bases, with 24 bases lying between them. Looked up from germline, CDR1 is SGHRS and CDR2 is YFSETQ. The CDR3 spells CASSLESIFLTNRAYNEQFF. The CDR3 DNA reads as TGCGCCAGCAGCTTGGAGTCGATTTTTCTTACCAACAGGGCCTACAATGAGCAGTTCTTC.

This clone was recorded once. The chain joins TRBV7-9 to TRBJ1-1, with 7 bases identical to TRBD1. J gave up 4 bases and V 3 bases, and 20 bases lay outside the gene matches. CDR1 and CDR2 (germline): SEHNR, FQNEAQ (reference sequence). The CDR3 has 19 amino acids. CDR3 coding DNA: TGTGCCAGCAGCTTCCCAACCGTTGTTACCGAACAGGGGAGCACTGAAGCTTTCTTT. Translating gives CASSFPTVVTEQGSTEAFF.

CDR3 protein: CASSSSGGGAFF. The CDR3 DNA follows: TGTGCCAGCAGTTCCAGTGGCGGGGGGGCGTTCTTC. The chain joins TRBV6-6 to TRBJ2-1, with TRBD2 matching 9 bases. The length of the CDR3 is 12 residues. Germline V gene lookup returns CDR1 MNHNY and CDR2 SVGAGI (reference sequence). V trimming: 4 bases; J trimming: 15 bases; junction bases outside the gene matches: 7.

This chain connects TRBV2 to TRBJ1-1, with TRBD1 identical over 8 bases. This CDR3 is built from 14 residues. Trimming removed 6 bases from V and 3 bases from J; junction bases left unmatched: 6. Germline V gives CDR1 SNHLY, CDR2 FYNNEI. The chain's CDR3 is CASRGTGGYTEAFF. In DNA, the CDR3 is TGTGCCAGCAGGGGGACAGGCGGCTACACTGAAGCTTTCTTT.

V usage is TRBV9 and J usage is TRBJ1-1; 7 bases align to TRBD1. Losses at the gene ends were 5 bases for V and 9 bases for J; bases not matched to a gene: 10. The germline V gene encodes CDR1 SGDLS and CDR2 YYNGEE. The CDR3 consists of 13 residues. The CDR3 is CASSGERGQKAFF. The CDR3 DNA sequence: TGTGCCAGCAGTGGGGAAAGGGGGCAGAAAGCTTTCTTT.

The genes are TRBV2 and TRBJ2-5, with a weak D call TRBD2 (6 bases). This CDR3 has 16 amino acids. The germline V and J ends were trimmed by 4 bases and 3 bases, with 18 bases remaining between them. CDR1 and CDR2 from the germline V gene are SNHLY and FYNNEI. For the CDR3, the DNA is TGTGCCAGCAGTGCCCTCCCTATGACGGGGGAAGAGACCCAGTACTTC. This codes for CASSALPMTGEETQYF.

This clone appeared a few times. The rearrangement uses TRBV7-2 and TRBJ2-5; D ambiguous. Trimming pared 5 bases from V and 5 bases from J, leaving 21 bases between. This CDR3 is built from 16 residues. Germline V gene data show CDR1 as SGHTA and CDR2 as FQGNSA. The CDR3, as DNA: TGTGCCAGCAGCAAACCTTCCGGTCTGAGAGTGGAGACCCAGTACTTC. Translating it yields CASSKPSGLRVETQYF.

In its sample, this clone was seen once. The chain has TRBV11-2 and TRBJ2-5, with D possibly being TRBD2 (7 bases). The CDR3 is made up of 15 amino acids. Germline V gene lookup returns CDR1 SGHAT and CDR2 FQNNGV. V was trimmed by 2 bases and J by 5 bases, leaving 15 bases between them. The DNA of the CDR3 is TGTGCCAGCAGCTTATGGGAGGGGGGGCCGGAGACCCAGTACTTC. Residues: CASSLWEGGPETQYF.

The V and J genes are TRBV13 and TRBJ2-7; D is possibly TRBD1 (6 bases). Germline CDR1 PRHDT, CDR2 FYEKMQ (reference sequence). Trimming removed 3 bases from V and 1 base from J, with 13 bases in between. The CDR3 loop spans 15 amino acids. The CDR3 bases are TGTGCCAGCAGCTTTTCAGGGGTAGGATCCTACGAGCAGTACTTC. This translates into CASSFSGVGSYEQYF. The complete variable domain, with remaining parts taken from reference TRBV13 and TRBJ2-7, reads AAGVIQSPRHLIKEKRETATLKCYPIPRHDTVYWYQQGPGQDPQFLISFYEKMQSDKGSIPDRFSAQQFSDYHSELNMSSLELGDSALYFCASSFSGVGSYEQYFGPGTRLTVT.

The V call is TRBV2, the J call TRBJ2-1; 11 bases map to TRBD1. This CDR3 spans 15 amino acids. With 7 bases clipped from V and 1 base from J, the junction kept 3 bases outside the gene matches. CDR1 and CDR2 from the germline V gene are SNHLY and FYNNEI. CDR3 residues: CASKGQGGSYNEQFF. The CDR3 DNA sequence: TGTGCCAGCAAGGGACAGGGGGGGTCCTACAATGAGCAGTTCTTC.

This clone was seen only a few times. The rearrangement joins TRBV4-1 to TRBJ1-6; possibly TRBD1 for D (6 bases). Trimming cost V 0 bases and J 7 bases, with 7 bases left between them. Per germline, CDR1 MGHRA and CDR2 YSYEKL. There are 14 residues in the CDR3. The CDR3 DNA sequence: TGCGCCAGCAGCCAAGAGCAGGGGAATTCACCCCTCCACTTT. This sequence encodes CASSQEQGNSPLHF.

The chain joins TRBV29-1 to TRBJ1-1; 8 bases are a match to TRBD1. Germline lookup yields CDR1 SQVTM and CDR2 ANQGSEA. This CDR3 comprises 12 residues. The V gene end was trimmed by 6 bases and the J gene end by 5 bases; junction bases not matched to a gene: 5. Here the CDR3 DNA reads TGCAGCGTCCCTGGACAGGGTACTGAAGCTTTCTTT. The encoded protein is CSVPGQGTEAFF.

The chain recombines TRBV15 with TRBJ2-5; D gene uncertain. The length of the CDR3 is 16 residues. Between the trimmed V and J ends, which lost 0 bases and 2 bases, there was a span of 13 bases. The germline V gene has CDR1 LNHNV and CDR2 YYDKDF (reference sequence). In nucleotides, the CDR3 is TGTGCCACCAGCAGAGACGGTGATCTCCCTCAAGAGACCCAGTACTTC. This codes for CATSRDGDLPQETQYF.

The J gene is TRBJ2-2, the V gene TRBV9; tentatively, D is TRBD2 (6 bases). Germline CDR1 is SGDLS and CDR2 is YYNGEE. Trimming cost V 8 bases and J 5 bases, with 13 bases left between them. The CDR3 has 13 amino acids. The CDR3 DNA reads as TGTGCCAGTCGTAGCGGCGGGACCGGGGAGCTGTTTTTT. Amino acid sequence: CASRSGGTGELFF.

The chain employs TRBV9 and TRBJ2-6, with D perhaps matching TRBD1 (6 bases). CDR1 and CDR2 (germline): SGDLS, YYNGEE. The V gene lost 0 bases and the J gene lost 3 bases, with 10 bases spanning the gap. This CDR3 has 16 amino acids. The CDR3 loop is CASSVATGLGANVLTF. The CDR3 nucleotides read TGTGCCAGCAGCGTAGCGACAGGACTTGGGGCCAACGTCCTGACTTTC.

The genes are TRBV11-1 and TRBJ2-7, with a possible D match to TRBD1 (5 bases). The CDR3 length is 14 residues. Germline V gene data show CDR1 as SGHAT and CDR2 as FQDESV (reference sequence). V lost 0 bases, J lost 2 bases, and 8 bases lay in between. As DNA, the CDR3 is TGTGCCAGCAGCTTAGCGCCGACAGCCTACGAGCAGTACTTC. Translation: CASSLAPTAYEQYF. Drawing the rest from reference TRBV11-1 and TRBJ2-7, the complete variable domain is EAEVAQSPRYKITEKSQAVAFWCDPISGHATLYWYRQILGQGPELLVQFQDESVVDDSQLPKDRFSAERLKGVDSTLKIQPAELGDSAMYLCASSLAPTAYEQYFGPGTRLTVT.

The genes are TRBV4-2 and TRBJ2-3; 8 nucleotides match TRBD2. Germline V gene lookup returns CDR1 LGHNA and CDR2 YNFKEQ. V trimming: 4 bases; J trimming: 1 base; junction bases outside the gene matches: 7. The CDR3 has 16 residues. CDR3 loop: CASSRAEAGGTDTQYF. CDR3 nucleotides: TGTGCCAGCAGCCGTGCAGAAGCGGGGGGCACAGATACGCAGTATTTT.

J is TRBJ1-3 and V is TRBV3-1 (or the pseudogene TRBV3-2), with 8 bases that match TRBD1. V gave up 1 base and J gave up 0 bases; unmatched junction bases: 2. The germline V gene has CDR1 LGHDT and CDR2 YNNKEL (reference sequence). CDR3 size: 16 residues. In DNA, the CDR3 is TGTGCCAGCAGCCAAGCCACAGGGGGCTCTGGAAACACCATATATTTT. Encoded protein: CASSQATGGSGNTIYF.

V and J are TRBV7-9 and TRBJ2-1; tentative D call: TRBD2 (7 bases). Germline V gene data show CDR1 as SEHNR and CDR2 as FQNEAQ (reference sequence). CDR3 length: 15 residues. The V end was cut by 6 bases, the J end by 6 bases, with 18 bases between. The CDR3 loop is CASRLGGRLSNEQFF. In nucleotides, the CDR3 is TGTGCCAGCAGACTGGGGGGGCGCCTATCCAATGAGCAGTTCTTC.

This chain's CDR3 is CASSLELRGDGNQPQHF. Here the CDR3 DNA reads TGTGCCAGCAGCTTGGAACTTAGGGGCGATGGCAATCAGCCCCAGCATTTT. V gene TRBV5-5 combines with J gene TRBJ1-5; perhaps TRBD1 as D (5 bases). The CDR3 runs 17 residues. V was clipped by 0 bases and J by 2 bases, with 15 bases between them. The germline V gene encodes CDR1 SGHKS and CDR2 YYEKEE (reference sequence).